This TCR beta chain appears in the sequencing data of a study of naive and memory T cell subsets. The CDR3 is made up of 15 amino acids. Trimming cost V 1 base and J 0 bases, with 8 bases left between them. Germline CDR1 MNHEY, CDR2 SVGEGT. This clonotype showed up many times. Two oligonucleotides, mixed equimolar, formed the beta constant-region primer covering TRBC1 and TRBC2. One entry per CDR3 protein, called by TCRdb with MiXCR from the UMI-ligation and nested PCR reads. Of around 35,000 distinct CDR3 sequences in the sample, 13% were seen once. The sample taken for sequencing was effector memory CD4+ T cells from blood. Documented subset: effector memory, CD45RA- CD27-. The V call is TRBV6-2 or TRBV6-3, the J call TRBJ2-3; the D is unclear. This clonotype originated in a human donor in good health. CDR3 nucleotide sequence: TGTGCCAGCAGTTACTACGACCCTAGCACAGATACGCAGTATTTT. It encodes CASSYYDPSTDTQYF.